This T cell receptor beta chain is drawn from a study of shared clonotypes between healthy human individuals. At the level of the study: Donor ages ranged 18 to 49 years: a couple of women, a few men.

In germline, CDR1 is SNHLY, CDR2 FYNNEI. The CDR3 has 13 residues. Losses at the gene ends were 2 bases for V and 4 bases for J; bases not matched to a gene: 2. Findings and caveats of the study: Genetic and exposure-history diversity was limited by the few donors.

This clone occurred a few times. Its antigen is not identified. Template for every sorted-subset replicate PCR totaled around 200 ng DNA, roughly 30,000 T cell genomes. Authors' processing steps: ImmunoSEQ junction-only sequences lacked quality scores, so their filtering differed. Method: immunoSEQ multiplex PCR; TCRdb's copy keeps in-frame clones and lacks some. V, J and clone size reflect that table, while D and trimming were determined from the DNA. The table has over a million clones, around 78% seen once. The origin of this receptor is a man between 18 and 29 years old in good health. Some clones in this sample may be carry-over from other donors' samples. Sequencing was carried out using memory CD4+ T cells from PBMCs. Described subset: CD45RA-negative fraction. V gene TRBV2 combines with J gene TRBJ2-7; 7 nucleotides line up with TRBD2. CDR3 bases: TGTGCCAGCAGTGAAAGAGCGGGATACGAGCAGTACTTC. Protein sequence: CASSERAGYEQYF.